The sequence of this T cell receptor (beta chain) was determined in a study of T cell repertoires in cytomegalovirus infection. Overall study context: CMV infection plus the matching HLA type was flagged by public TCR beta signatures.

This clonotype was found a few times. What it binds is not known. TCRdb analysed the reads with MiXCR anew, one entry per CDR3 protein. The data hold hundreds of thousands of distinct CDR3 sequences, with about two fifths observed a single time. CDR1 is SGHTA, CDR2 FQGNSA, per germline. The CDR3 length is 15 residues. With 1 base clipped from V and 1 base from J, the junction kept 1 base outside the gene matches. The source of this sequence is a human donor in good health (CMV status not recorded). Some clones in this sample may be carry-over from other donors' samples. This specimen was cultured PBMCs, taken from culture after CMV antigen stimulation. The chain employs TRBV7-2 and TRBJ1-5, with 7 bases aligning to TRBD1. CDR3: CASSLEGASNQPQHF. The CDR3 DNA follows: TGTGCCAGCAGCTTAGAGGGGGCGAGCAATCAGCCCCAGCATTTT.